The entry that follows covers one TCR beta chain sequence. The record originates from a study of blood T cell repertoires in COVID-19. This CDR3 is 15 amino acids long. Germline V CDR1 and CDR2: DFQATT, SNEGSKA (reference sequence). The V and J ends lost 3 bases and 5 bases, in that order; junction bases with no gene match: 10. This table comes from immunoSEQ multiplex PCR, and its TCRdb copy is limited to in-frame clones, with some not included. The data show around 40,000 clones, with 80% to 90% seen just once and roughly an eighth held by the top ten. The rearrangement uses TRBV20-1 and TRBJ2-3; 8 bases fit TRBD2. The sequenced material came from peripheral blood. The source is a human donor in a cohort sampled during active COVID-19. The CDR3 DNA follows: TGCAGTGCTAGTGGAGTAGCGGGGCCGCGAGATACGCAGTATTTT. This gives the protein CSASGVAGPRDTQYF.